This entry concerns a single T cell receptor (beta chain). The antigen is unknown. The data were obtained in a study of vaccination and CD4 T cells after COVID-19. For the study at large: Once diagnosed, patients had post-COVID samples drawn a median about 100 days later (range 35 to 161).

Scientists ran DNA taken from cultured CD4+ T cells through the Oncomine TCR Beta short-read assay for sequencing. MiXCR was run by TCRdb on the PCR reads, yielding one entry per CDR3 protein. The sample has nearly 25,000 distinct CDR3 sequences; roughly 60% are singletons. The sample's treatment: approximately nine-day PBMC culture with coronavirus spike peptide pools or control peptides (ViraFEST assay). IL-2 at roughly 9.7 IU/ml and peptide pools at approximately 10 ug/ml were added to PBMCs cultured at approximately 2 million per well. CDR1 SGHAT and CDR2 FQDESV come from the germline V gene (reference sequence). This CDR3 has 15 amino acids. Trimming removed 8 bases from V and 6 bases from J; junction bases left unmatched: 9.

This clonotype was sampled from a human donor who had recovered from COVID-19. Sequenced material: CD4+ T cells from blood, cultured in vitro. The chain has TRBV11-1 and TRBJ2-2; TRBD1 agrees at 10 bases. CDR3 in amino acids: CASDRGQSGAGELFF. DNA of the CDR3: TGTGCCAGCGACAGGGGGCAATCGGGGGCCGGGGAGCTGTTTTTT. The complete variable domain, with remaining parts taken from reference TRBV11-1 and TRBJ2-2, reads EAEVAQSPRYKITEKSQAVAFWCDPISGHATLYWYRQILGQGPELLVQFQDESVVDDSQLPKDRFSAERLKGVDSTLKIQPAELGDSAMYLCASDRGQSGAGELFFGEGSRLTVL.